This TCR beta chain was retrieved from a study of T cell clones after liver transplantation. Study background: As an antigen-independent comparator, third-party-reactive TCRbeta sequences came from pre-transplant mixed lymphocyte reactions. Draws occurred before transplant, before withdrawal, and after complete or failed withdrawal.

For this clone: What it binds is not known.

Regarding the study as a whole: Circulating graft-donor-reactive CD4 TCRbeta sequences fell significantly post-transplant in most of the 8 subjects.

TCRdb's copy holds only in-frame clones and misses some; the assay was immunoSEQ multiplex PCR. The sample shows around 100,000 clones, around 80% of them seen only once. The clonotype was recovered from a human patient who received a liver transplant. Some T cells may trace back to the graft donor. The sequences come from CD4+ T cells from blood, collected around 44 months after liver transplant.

The DNA for the CDR3 is TGTGCCAGTAGAAACACAGGGTCTGGGGCCAACGTCCTGACTTTC. Amino acids: CASRNTGSGANVLTF. The V and J genes are TRBV19 and TRBJ2-6, with D maybe TRBD1 (6 bases). Germline CDR1 and CDR2: LNHDA and SQIVND (reference sequence). The CDR3 contains 15 residues. The V gene lost 6 bases and the J gene lost 1 base, with 10 bases spanning the gap.